This T cell receptor beta chain is drawn from a study of patients and donors after allogeneic stem cell transplantation. The germline V gene encodes CDR1 SGDLS and CDR2 YYNGEE. V was clipped by 3 bases and J by 8 bases; unmatched bases: 2. The CDR3 is 12 amino acids. TCRdb reprocessed the RT-PCR reads via MiXCR and lists one record per CDR3 protein. The sample holds around 82,000 distinct CDR3 sequences, around 5% seen once. The sample comprised blood, either unsorted or a sorted T cell fraction (not recorded which). The receptor comes from a human donor who was either an allogeneic HSCT recipient or a stem cell or donor lymphocyte infusion donor (not recorded which). It is not recorded whose cells these are; they may come from a transplant donor. The chain employs TRBV9 and TRBJ1-2, with TRBD1 matching 9 bases. CDR3 sequence (DNA): TGTGCCAGCAGCGACAGGGGGCGAGGCTACACCTTC. Its protein product is CASSDRGRGYTF.